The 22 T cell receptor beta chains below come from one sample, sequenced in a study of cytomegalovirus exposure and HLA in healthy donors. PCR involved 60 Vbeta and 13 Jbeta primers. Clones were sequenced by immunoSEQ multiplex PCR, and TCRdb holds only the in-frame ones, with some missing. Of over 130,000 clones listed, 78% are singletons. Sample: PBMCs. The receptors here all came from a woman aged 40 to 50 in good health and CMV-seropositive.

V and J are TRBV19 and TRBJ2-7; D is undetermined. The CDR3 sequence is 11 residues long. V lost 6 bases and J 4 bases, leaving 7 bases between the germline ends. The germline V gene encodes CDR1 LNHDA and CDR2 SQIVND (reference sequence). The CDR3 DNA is TGTGCCAGTAGCACCACTTACGAGCAGTACTTC. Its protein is CASSTTYEQYF.

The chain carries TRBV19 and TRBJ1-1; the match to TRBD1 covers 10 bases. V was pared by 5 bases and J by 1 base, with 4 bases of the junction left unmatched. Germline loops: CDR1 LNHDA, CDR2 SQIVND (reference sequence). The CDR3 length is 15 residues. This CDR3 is CASSPRDRGNTEAFF. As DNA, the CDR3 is TGTGCCAGTAGTCCCCGGGACAGGGGGAACACTGAAGCTTTCTTT. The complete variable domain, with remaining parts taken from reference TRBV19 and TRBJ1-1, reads DGGITQSPKYLFRKEGQNVTLSCEQNLNHDAMYWYRQDPGQGLRLIYYSQIVNDFQKGDIAEGYSVSREKKESFPLTVTSAQKNPTAFYLCASSPRDRGNTEAFFGQGTRLTVV.

The CDR3 coding sequence is TGTGCCAGCGTCAAGGGACTGGAGGCTTTCTTT. It translates to CASVKGLEAFF. The V gene is TRBV2, the J gene TRBJ1-1, with D possibly TRBD1 on 5 matching bases. Trimming took off 8 bases at V and 11 bases at J, with 15 bases between the two ends. The CDR3 runs to 11 residues. Germline V gene data show CDR1 as SNHLY and CDR2 as FYNNEI. The whole variable domain, remainder taken from reference TRBV2 and TRBJ1-1, is EPEVTQTPSHQVTQMGQEVILRCVPISNHLYFYWYRQILGQKVEFLVSFYNNEISEKSEIFDDQFSVERPDGSNFTLKIRSTKLEDSAMYFCASVKGLEAFFGQGTRLTVV.

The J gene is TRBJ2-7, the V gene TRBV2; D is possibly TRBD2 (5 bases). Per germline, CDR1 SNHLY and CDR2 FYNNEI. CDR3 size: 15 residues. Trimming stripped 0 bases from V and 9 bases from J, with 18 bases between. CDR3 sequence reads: CASSEADAGGPGQYF. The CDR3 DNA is TGTGCCAGCAGTGAAGCCGACGCGGGCGGACCCGGGCAGTACTTC.

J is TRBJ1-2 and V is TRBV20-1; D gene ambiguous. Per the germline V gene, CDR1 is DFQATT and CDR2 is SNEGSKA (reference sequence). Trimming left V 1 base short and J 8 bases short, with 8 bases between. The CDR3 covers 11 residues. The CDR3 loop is CSARGQEGYTF. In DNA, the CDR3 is TGCAGTGCTAGAGGGCAGGAAGGCTACACCTTC.

The CDR3 nucleotides read TGTGCCAGCAGCTACCCCGGGGAGGGAGTTAGACAAGAGACCCAGTACTTC. Residues: CASSYPGEGVRQETQYF. The gene calls are TRBV13 and TRBJ2-5; 7 nucleotides agree with TRBD2. CDR3 length: 17 residues. Germline CDR1 PRHDT, CDR2 FYEKMQ (reference sequence). V was pared by 4 bases and J by 2 bases, with 13 bases of the junction left unmatched.

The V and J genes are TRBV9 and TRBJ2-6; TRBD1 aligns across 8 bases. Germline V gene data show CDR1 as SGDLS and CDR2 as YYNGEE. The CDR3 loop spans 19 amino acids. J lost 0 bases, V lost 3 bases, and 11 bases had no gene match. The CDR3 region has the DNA TGTGCCAGCAGCGCGGACAGGGCCCCTTCTAGCTCTGGGGCCAACGTCCTGACTTTC. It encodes CASSADRAPSSSGANVLTF.

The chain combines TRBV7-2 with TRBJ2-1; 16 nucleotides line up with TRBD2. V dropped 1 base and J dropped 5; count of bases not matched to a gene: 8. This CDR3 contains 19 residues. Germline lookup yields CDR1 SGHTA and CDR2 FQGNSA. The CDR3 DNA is TGTGCCAGCAGCTTAGTTCTGGGACTAGCGGGAGGGAATAACAATGAGCAGTTCTTC. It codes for CASSLVLGLAGGNNNEQFF.

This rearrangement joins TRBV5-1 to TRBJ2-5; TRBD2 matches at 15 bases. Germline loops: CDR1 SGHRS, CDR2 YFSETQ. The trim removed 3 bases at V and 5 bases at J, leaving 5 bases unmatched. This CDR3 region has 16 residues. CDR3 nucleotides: TGCGCCAGCAGCTCGGGACTAGCGGGAGGCGGGGAGACCCAGTACTTC. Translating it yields CASSSGLAGGGETQYF. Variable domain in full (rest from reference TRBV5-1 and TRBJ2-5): KAGVTQTPRYLIKTRGQQVTLSCSPISGHRSVSWYQQTPGQGLQFLFEYFSETQRNKGNFPGRFSGRQFSNSRSEMNVSTLELGDSALYLCASSSGLAGGGETQYFGPGTRLLVL.

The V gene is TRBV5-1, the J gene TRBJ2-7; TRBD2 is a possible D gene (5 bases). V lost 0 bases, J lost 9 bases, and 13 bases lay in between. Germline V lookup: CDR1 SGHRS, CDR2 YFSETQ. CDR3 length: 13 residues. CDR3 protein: CASSLDRGGGQYF. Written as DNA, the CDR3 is TGCGCCAGCAGCTTGGATCGCGGAGGCGGGCAGTACTTC.

The CDR3 here is CASSFPPGGGHEQYF. In DNA form, the CDR3 reads TGTGCCAGCAGCTTCCCCCCAGGGGGCGGTCACGAGCAGTACTTC. The rearrangement links TRBV7-9 to TRBJ2-7, with 8 bases lining up with TRBD1. Germline assignment: CDR1 SEHNR and CDR2 FQNEAQ (reference sequence). There are 15 residues in the CDR3. Trimming removed 3 bases from V and 5 bases from J; junction bases left unmatched: 9.

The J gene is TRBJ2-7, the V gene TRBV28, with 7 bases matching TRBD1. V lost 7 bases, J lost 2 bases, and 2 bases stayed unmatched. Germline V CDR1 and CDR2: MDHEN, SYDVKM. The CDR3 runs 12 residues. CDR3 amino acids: CASTDRTYEQYF. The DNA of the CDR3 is TGTGCCAGCACGGACAGGACCTACGAGCAGTACTTC.

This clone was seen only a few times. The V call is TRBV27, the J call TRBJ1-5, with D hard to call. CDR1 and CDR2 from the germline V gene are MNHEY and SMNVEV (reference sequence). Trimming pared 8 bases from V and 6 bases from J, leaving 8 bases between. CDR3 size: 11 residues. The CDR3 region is CASGQFQPQHF. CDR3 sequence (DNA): TGTGCCAGCGGCCAGTTTCAGCCCCAGCATTTT.

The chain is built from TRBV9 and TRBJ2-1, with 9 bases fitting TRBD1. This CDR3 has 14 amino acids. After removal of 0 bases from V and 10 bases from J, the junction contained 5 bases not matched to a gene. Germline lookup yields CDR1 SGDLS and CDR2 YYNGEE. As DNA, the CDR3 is TGTGCCAGCAGCGTAGAAGAGGACAGGGGCGAGCAGTTCTTC. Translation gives CASSVEEDRGEQFF.

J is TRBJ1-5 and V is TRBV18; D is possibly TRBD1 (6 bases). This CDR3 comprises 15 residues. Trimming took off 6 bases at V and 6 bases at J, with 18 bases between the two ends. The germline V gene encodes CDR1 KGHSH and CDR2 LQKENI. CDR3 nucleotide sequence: TGTGCCAGCTCCCTCAAGGTGGGGGCGGGTCAGCCCCAGCATTTT. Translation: CASSLKVGAGQPQHF. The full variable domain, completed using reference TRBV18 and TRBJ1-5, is NAGVMQNPRHLVRRRGQEARLRCSPMKGHSHVYWYRQLPEEGLKFMVYLQKENIIDESGMPKERFSAEFPKEGPSILRIQQVVRGDSAAYFCASSLKVGAGQPQHFGDGTRLSIL.

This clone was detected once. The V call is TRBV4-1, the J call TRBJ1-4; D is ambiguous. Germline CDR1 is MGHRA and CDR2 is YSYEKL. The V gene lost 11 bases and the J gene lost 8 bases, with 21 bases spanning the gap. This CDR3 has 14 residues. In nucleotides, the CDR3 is TGCGCCTCCTCACGCCTACAGCTTCTAGAAAAACTGTTTTTT. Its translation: CASSRLQLLEKLFF.

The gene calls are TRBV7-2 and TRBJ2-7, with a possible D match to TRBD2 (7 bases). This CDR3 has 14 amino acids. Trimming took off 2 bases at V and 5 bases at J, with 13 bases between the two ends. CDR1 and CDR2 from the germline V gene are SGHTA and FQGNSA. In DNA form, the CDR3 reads TGTGCCAGCAGCTTATATCAGGGGAGGGACGAGCAGTACTTC. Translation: CASSLYQGRDEQYF.

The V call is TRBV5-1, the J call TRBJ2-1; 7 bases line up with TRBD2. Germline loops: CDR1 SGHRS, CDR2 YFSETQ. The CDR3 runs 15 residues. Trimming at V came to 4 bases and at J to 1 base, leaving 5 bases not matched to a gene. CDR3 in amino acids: CASSLTSWSYNEQFF. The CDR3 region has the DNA TGCGCCAGCAGCCTGACTAGCTGGTCCTACAATGAGCAGTTCTTC. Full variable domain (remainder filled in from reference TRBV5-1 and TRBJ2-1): KAGVTQTPRYLIKTRGQQVTLSCSPISGHRSVSWYQQTPGQGLQFLFEYFSETQRNKGNFPGRFSGRQFSNSRSEMNVSTLELGDSALYLCASSLTSWSYNEQFFGPGTRLTVL.

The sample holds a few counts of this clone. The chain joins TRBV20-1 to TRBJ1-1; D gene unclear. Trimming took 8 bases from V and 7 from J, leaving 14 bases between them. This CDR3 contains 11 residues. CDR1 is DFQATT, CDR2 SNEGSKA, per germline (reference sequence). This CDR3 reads CSPLQPSEAFF. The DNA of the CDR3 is TGCAGTCCCCTCCAACCGAGTGAAGCTTTCTTT.

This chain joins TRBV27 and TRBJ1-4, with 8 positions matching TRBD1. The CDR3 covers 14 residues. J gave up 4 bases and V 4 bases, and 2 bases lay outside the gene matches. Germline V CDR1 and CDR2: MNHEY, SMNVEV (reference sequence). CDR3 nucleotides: TGTGCCAGCAGTTGGACAGGGCTTAATGAAAAACTGTTTTTT. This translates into CASSWTGLNEKLFF.

The CDR3 sequence is CASSERTSGSNEQFF. The CDR3 nucleotides are TGTGCCAGCAGTGAACGGACTAGCGGGAGCAATGAGCAGTTCTTC. The chain combines TRBV6-1 with TRBJ2-1, with TRBD2 identical over 13 bases. The length of the CDR3 is 15 residues. Germline V gene lookup returns CDR1 MNHNS and CDR2 SASEGT. The junction had 1 base not matched to a gene; V was cut back by 2 bases and J by 6 bases.

CDR3 amino acids: CASSLDHDRNEQFF. The CDR3 DNA is TGTGCCAGCAGCTTAGACCATGATCGGAATGAGCAGTTCTTC. V and J are TRBV7-8 and TRBJ2-1; D remains unclear. Germline lookup yields CDR1 SGHVS and CDR2 FQNEAQ. This CDR3 contains 14 residues. The V end lost 1 base, the J end lost 7 bases, and 11 bases lay between the germline ends.